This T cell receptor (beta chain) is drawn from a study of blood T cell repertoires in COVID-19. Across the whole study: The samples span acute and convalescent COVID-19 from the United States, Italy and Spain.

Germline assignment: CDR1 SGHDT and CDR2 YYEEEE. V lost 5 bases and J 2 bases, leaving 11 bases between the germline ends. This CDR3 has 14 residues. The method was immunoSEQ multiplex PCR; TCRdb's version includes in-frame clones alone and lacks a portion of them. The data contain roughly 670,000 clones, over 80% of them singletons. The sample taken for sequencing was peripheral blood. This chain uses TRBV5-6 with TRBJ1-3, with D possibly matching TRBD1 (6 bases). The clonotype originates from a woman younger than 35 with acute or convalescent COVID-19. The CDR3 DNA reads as TGTGCCAGCAGTACAGGGTCAGCTGGAAACACCATATATTTT. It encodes CASSTGSAGNTIYF.